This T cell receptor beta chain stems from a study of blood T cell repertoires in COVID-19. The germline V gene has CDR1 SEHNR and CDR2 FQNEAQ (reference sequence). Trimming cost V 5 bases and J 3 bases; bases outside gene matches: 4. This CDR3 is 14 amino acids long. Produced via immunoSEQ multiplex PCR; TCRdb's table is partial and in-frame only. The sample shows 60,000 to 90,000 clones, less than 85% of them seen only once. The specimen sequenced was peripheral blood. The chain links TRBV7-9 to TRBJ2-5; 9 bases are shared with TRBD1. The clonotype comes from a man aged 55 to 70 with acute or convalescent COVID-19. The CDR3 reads CASSPTGGEETQYF. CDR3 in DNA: TGTGCCAGCAGCCCGACAGGGGGAGAAGAGACCCAGTACTTC.